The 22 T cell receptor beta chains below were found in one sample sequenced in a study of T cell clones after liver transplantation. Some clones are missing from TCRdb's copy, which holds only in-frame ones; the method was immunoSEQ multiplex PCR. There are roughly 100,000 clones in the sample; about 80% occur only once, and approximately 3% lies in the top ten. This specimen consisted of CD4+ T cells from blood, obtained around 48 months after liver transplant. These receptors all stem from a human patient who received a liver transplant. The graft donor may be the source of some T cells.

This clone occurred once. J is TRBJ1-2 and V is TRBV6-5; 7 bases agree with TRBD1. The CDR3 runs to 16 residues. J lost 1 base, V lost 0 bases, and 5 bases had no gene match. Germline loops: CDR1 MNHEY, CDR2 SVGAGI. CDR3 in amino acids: CASSYSSGGGNYGYTF. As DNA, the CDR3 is TGTGCCAGCAGTTACTCCTCAGGGGGGGGTAACTATGGCTACACCTTC.

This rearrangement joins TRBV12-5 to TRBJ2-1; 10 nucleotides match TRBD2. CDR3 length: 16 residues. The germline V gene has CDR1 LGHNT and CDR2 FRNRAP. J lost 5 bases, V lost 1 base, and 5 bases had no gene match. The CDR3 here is CASGLGLAGVNNEQFF. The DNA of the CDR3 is TGTGCTAGTGGTTTGGGGCTAGCGGGAGTTAACAATGAGCAGTTCTTC.

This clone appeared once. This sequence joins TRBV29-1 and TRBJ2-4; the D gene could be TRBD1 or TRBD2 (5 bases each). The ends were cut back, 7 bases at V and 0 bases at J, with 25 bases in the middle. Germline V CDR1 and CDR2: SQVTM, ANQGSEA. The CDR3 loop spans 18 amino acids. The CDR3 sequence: CSGVRDGGTQVAKNIQYF. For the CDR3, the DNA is TGCAGCGGAGTCCGGGACGGAGGAACTCAAGTAGCCAAAAACATTCAGTACTTC.

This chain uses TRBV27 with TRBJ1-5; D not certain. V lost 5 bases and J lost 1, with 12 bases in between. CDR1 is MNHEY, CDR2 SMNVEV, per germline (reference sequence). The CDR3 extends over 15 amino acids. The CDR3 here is CASSKGGWSNQPQHF. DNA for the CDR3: TGTGCCAGCAGTAAGGGCGGGTGGAGCAATCAGCCCCAGCATTTT.

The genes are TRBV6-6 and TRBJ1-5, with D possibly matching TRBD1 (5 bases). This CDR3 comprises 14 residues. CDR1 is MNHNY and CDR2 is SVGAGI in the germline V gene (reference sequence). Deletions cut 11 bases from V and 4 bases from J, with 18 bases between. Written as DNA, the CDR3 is TGTGCCTCCTCAGGCAGGGAACGAAATCAGCCCCAGCATTTT. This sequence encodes CASSGRERNQPQHF.

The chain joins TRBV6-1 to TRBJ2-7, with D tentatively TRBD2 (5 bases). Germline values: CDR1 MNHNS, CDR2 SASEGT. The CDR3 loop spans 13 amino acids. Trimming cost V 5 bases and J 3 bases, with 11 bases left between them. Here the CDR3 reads CASSRDILYEQYF. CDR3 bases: TGTGCCAGCAGTCGGGATATACTCTACGAGCAGTACTTC.

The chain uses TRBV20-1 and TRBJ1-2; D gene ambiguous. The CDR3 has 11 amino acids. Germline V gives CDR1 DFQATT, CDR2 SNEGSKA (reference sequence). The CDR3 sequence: CGRRVSAGYTF. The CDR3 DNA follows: TGCGGGAGGAGGGTTTCAGCTGGCTACACCTTC.

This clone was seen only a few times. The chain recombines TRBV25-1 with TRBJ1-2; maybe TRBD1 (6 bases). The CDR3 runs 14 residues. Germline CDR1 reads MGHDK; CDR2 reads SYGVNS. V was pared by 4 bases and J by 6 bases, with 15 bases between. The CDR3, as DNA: TGTGCCAGCAGTGCCTGGGACGAGGGGGATGGCTACACCTTC. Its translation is CASSAWDEGDGYTF.

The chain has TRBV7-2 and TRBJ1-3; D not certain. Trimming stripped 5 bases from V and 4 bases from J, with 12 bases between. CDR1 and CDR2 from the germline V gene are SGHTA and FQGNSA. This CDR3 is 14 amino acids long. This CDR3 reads CASSPQPSGNTIYF. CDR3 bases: TGTGCCAGCAGCCCACAGCCATCAGGAAACACCATATATTTT.

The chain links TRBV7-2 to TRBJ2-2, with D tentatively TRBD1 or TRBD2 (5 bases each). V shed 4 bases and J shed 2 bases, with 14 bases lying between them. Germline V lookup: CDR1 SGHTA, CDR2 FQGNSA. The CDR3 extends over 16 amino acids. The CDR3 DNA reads TGTGCCAGCAGCTGGCATCAGGGACCAAACACCGGGGAGCTGTTTTTT. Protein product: CASSWHQGPNTGELFF.

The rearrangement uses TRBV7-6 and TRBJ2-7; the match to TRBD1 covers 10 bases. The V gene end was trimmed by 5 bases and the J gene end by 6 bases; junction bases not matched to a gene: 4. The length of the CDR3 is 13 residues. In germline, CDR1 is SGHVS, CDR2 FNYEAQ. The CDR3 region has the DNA TGTGCCAGCAGCACCCGGACAGGGGGCGAGCAGTACTTC. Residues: CASSTRTGGEQYF.

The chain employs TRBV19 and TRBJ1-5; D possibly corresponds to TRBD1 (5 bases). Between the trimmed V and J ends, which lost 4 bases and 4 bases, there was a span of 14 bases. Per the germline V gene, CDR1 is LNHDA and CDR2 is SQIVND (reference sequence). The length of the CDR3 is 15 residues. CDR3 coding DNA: TGTGCCAGTAGTACGGCGGAGGGGCTAAATCAGCCCCAGCATTTT. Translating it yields CASSTAEGLNQPQHF.

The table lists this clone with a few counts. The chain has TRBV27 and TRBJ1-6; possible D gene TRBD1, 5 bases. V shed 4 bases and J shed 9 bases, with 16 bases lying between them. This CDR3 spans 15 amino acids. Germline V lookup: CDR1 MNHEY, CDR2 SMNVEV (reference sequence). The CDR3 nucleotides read TGTGCCAGCAGTTCCCGGACTACGGGGGGTTCACCCCTCCACTTT. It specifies CASSSRTTGGSPLHF.

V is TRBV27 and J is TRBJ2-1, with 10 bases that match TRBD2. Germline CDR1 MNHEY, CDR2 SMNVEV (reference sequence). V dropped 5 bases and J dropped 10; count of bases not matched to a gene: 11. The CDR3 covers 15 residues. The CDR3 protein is CASSPGTSVRVEQFF. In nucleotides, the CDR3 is TGTGCCAGCAGTCCCGGGACTAGCGTTCGGGTAGAGCAGTTCTTC.

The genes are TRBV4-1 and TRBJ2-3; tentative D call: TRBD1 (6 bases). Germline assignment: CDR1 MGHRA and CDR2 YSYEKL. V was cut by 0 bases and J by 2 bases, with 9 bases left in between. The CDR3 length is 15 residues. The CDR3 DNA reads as TGCGCCAGCAGCCAAGAAGGGGGATACACAGATACGCAGTATTTT. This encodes CASSQEGGYTDTQYF.

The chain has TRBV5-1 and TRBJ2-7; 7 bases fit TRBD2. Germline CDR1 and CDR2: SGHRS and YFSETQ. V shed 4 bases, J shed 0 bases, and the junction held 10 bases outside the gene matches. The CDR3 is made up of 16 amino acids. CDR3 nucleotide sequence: TGCGCCAGCAGCCTATCCCCCGGGGGGAGCTCCTACGAGCAGTACTTC. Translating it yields CASSLSPGGSSYEQYF.

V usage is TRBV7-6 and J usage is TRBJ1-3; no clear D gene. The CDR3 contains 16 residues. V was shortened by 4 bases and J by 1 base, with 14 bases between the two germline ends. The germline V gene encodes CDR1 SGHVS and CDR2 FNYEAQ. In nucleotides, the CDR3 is TGTGCCAGCAGCTCCTCCGTCTGGGGATCTGGAAACACCATATATTTT. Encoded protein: CASSSSVWGSGNTIYF.

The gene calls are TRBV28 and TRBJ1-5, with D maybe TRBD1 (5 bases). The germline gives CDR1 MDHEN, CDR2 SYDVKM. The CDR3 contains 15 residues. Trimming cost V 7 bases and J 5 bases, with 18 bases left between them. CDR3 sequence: CASTPTSGRYQPQHF. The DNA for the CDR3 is TGTGCCAGCACGCCGACGTCGGGGCGGTATCAGCCCCAGCATTTT.

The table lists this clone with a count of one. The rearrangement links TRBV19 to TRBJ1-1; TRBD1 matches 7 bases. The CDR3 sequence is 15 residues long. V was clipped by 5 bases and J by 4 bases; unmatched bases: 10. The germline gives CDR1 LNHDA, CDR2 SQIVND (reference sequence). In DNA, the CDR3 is TGTGCCAGTAGTGTTACGACAGGGTCGGGCACTGAAGCTTTCTTT. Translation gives CASSVTTGSGTEAFF.

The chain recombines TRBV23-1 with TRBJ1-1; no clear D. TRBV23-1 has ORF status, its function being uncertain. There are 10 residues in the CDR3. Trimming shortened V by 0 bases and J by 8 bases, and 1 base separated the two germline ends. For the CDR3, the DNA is TGCGCCAGCAGTCAATCGGAAGCTTTCTTT. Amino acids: CASSQSEAFF.

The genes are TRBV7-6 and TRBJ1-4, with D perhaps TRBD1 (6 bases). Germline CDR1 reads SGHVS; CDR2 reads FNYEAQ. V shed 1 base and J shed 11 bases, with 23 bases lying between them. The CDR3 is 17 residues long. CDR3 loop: CASSLDMGGSTGVKLFF. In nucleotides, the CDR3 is TGTGCCAGCAGCTTAGATATGGGGGGCTCTACAGGTGTGAAACTGTTTTTT.

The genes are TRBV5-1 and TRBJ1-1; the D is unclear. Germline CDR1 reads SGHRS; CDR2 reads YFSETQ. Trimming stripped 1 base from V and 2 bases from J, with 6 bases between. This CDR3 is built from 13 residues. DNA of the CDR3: TGCGCCAGCAGCTTGAGTCTTAACACTGAAGCTTTCTTT. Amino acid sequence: CASSLSLNTEAFF.